This T cell receptor beta chain was identified during a study of blood T cell repertoires in COVID-19 (TCRdb year 2020). Regarding the research as a whole: Collaborator samples came from the United States, Italy and Spain and covered acute and convalescent phases of COVID-19. The prospective study material was composed of cDNA or gDNA derived from T cells, B-cell-depleted T cells, or PBMCs. Subjects who had been exposed to COVID-19, were actively infected with it, or had recovered from it provided the deeply sampled blood TCRbeta repertoires that made up the dataset. The repertoires were released in a freely available public database intended as a resource for research on the immune response to SARS-CoV-2. The samples were drawn from two sources: the first 160 participants of the ongoing ImmuneRACE study, and over 1,000 subjects contributed by 6 global collaborators. The sample metadata nearly always contained a de-identified subject ID, COVID-19 status, age in years and sex. Where HLA class I and class II types were available, the types were taken from metadata supplied by the sample provider, not from assay-based typing. General conclusions and limits of the study: The amount of clinical and demographic metadata varied by source and participant and was provided uncurated.

Participants in the prospective study were aged roughly 18 to 89 years, lived in 20 to 30 United States geographic areas, and enrolled through a virtual design. In the prospective study, participants were assigned to cohorts based on the clinical history participants reported in a screening survey and a study questionnaire. Mobile phlebotomists in the prospective study collected whole blood, serum and a nasopharyngeal or oropharyngeal swab from every participant. Additional blood draws and questionnaires over an approximately 2-month period could optionally be provided by prospective study participants. Blood samples from the prospective study were shipped frozen or at room temperature prior to DNA extraction. Note on this clone: Its antigen is still unknown. Base qualities are not recorded, but no much larger clone differs from it by a single base.

TCRbeta CDR3 regions were amplified from genomic DNA using the immunoSEQ Assay, a bias-controlled multiplex PCR. For the original study's pipeline: The number of nucleated cells in each sample was estimated by amplification of reference gene primers within the assay. Sequence reads were collapsed and filtered to measure the absolute abundance of every unique TCRbeta CDR3 rearrangement. For each sample, productive Simpson clonality was calculated by taking the square root of Simpson's diversity index across productive rearrangements. TCRdb re-hosts the immuneACCESS table, in-frame sequences only. Its copies lack some clones; in the studies checked, an unresolved V gene accounts for under half of them, and the cause for the rest is not known. Clone size and the V and J calls come from that table; the DNA yielded D and trimming. The sample yields over 200,000 clones; about 89% were counted once. The top ten hold approximately 1.2% of the sample.

The CDR3 runs 14 amino acids, cysteine and phenylalanine included. The CDR3 DNA has 42 bases and is translated from base 1. The trim is 0 bases for V and 4 bases for J, with a gap of 10 bases between the germline ends. In the germline V gene, CDR1 corresponds to KGHSH and CDR2 to LQKENI. The TCR originated in a human donor in a cohort exposed to, infected with or recovered from COVID-19 (not recorded which). The donor label of this sample is uncertain. The V gene is TRBV18 and the J gene is TRBJ2-7; a weak D assignment points to TRBD2 (6 bases agree). The material sequenced was PBMCs or T cells enriched from blood (not recorded which). The CDR3 reads as follows: CASSPPGLPYEQYF. The DNA reads as follows: TGTGCCAGCTCACCACCGGGACTCCCATACGAGCAGTACTTC.